Below, 21 T cell receptor beta chains from the same sample are listed, as sequenced in a study of CD8 T cells in ankylosing spondylitis. Each CDR3 protein gets one entry after TCRdb re-called the 5' RACE reads with MiXCR. The table records 130,000 or so distinct CDR3 sequences, around 7% of them present only once. Sequenced material: blood, either unsorted or a sorted T cell fraction (not recorded which). Receptors were obtained from a male donor with ankylosing spondylitis or in good health (not recorded which).

At least ten counts were recorded for this clonotype. The rearrangement links TRBV6-5 to TRBJ1-2; D call uncertain. Trimming took 0 bases from V and 1 from J, leaving 15 bases between them. Germline V gene lookup returns CDR1 MNHEY and CDR2 SVGAGI. This CDR3 region has 17 residues. The CDR3 spells CASSYSTTGPFNYGYTF. Here the CDR3 DNA reads TGTGCCAGCAGTTACTCTACCACGGGCCCCTTTAACTATGGCTACACCTTC.

This clonotype was detected a few times. The chain recombines TRBV11-3 with TRBJ2-1; TRBD1 aligns across 8 bases. The junction had 4 bases not matched to a gene; V was cut back by 5 bases and J by 4 bases. The CDR3 covers 14 residues. Germline V gene data show CDR1 as SGHNT and CDR2 as YENEEA. The CDR3 sequence: CASSKTGEYNEQFF. The CDR3 DNA is TGTGCCAGCAGCAAGACAGGGGAATACAATGAGCAGTTCTTC.

The chain combines TRBV20-1 with TRBJ2-1, with D perhaps TRBD2 (6 bases). In germline, CDR1 is DFQATT, CDR2 SNEGSKA (reference sequence). V was shortened by 5 bases and J by 1 base, with 18 bases between the two germline ends. The CDR3 is 16 residues long. CDR3 protein: CSASAASGQSYNEQFF. The DNA for the CDR3 is TGCAGTGCTTCCGCGGCGAGCGGGCAATCCTACAATGAGCAGTTCTTC.

The chain carries TRBV7-3 and TRBJ1-5; no definite D call. The CDR3 runs to 10 residues. V shed 4 bases and J shed 9 bases, with 4 bases lying between them. Germline CDR1 and CDR2: SGHTA and FQGTGA. CDR3 sequence reads: CASSSGPQHF. The CDR3 DNA follows: TGTGCCAGCAGCTCGGGGCCCCAGCATTTT. Full variable domain (outside the CDR3, taken from reference TRBV7-3 and TRBJ1-5): GAGVSQTPSNKVTEKGKYVELRCDPISGHTALYWYRQSLGQGPEFLIYFQGTGAADDSGLPNDRFFAVRPEGSVSTLKIQRTERGDSAVYLCASSSGPQHFGDGTRLSIL.

This clonotype has more than one count but fewer than ten. The rearrangement uses TRBV5-1 and TRBJ1-2; 9 positions agree with TRBD1. Germline loops: CDR1 SGHRS, CDR2 YFSETQ. The length of the CDR3 is 16 residues. V trimming: 2 bases; J trimming: 2 bases; junction bases outside the gene matches: 7. Written as DNA, the CDR3 is TGCGCCAGCAGCTTTGGACAGGGGACGTCAAACTATGGCTACACCTTC. Protein: CASSFGQGTSNYGYTF.

This clonotype was recorded many times. V usage is TRBV20-1 and J usage is TRBJ2-1; 12 bases agree with TRBD2. CDR1 and CDR2 (germline): DFQATT, SNEGSKA (reference sequence). Losses at the gene ends were 3 bases for V and 6 bases for J; bases not matched to a gene: 3. The CDR3 is made up of 14 amino acids. CDR3 DNA: TGCAGTGCTAGTGGACTAGCGGGAACCAATGAGCAGTTCTTC. It yields the protein CSASGLAGTNEQFF.

In its sample, this clonotype was seen many times. The chain links TRBV20-1 to TRBJ2-7; 10 bases are shared with TRBD1. Germline V gene lookup returns CDR1 DFQATT and CDR2 SNEGSKA (reference sequence). V gave up 3 bases and J gave up 3 bases; unmatched junction bases: 2. This CDR3 comprises 13 residues. CDR3 nucleotide sequence: TGCAGTGCTAGGCGGGACAGGGGCTACGAGCAGTACTTC. Amino acids: CSARRDRGYEQYF.

This clonotype was counted many times. The rearrangement uses TRBV28 and TRBJ1-1; D is undetermined. V was clipped by 8 bases and J by 0 bases, with 10 bases between them. This CDR3 has 13 residues. From germline, CDR1 is MDHEN and CDR2 SYDVKM. The CDR3 nucleotides read TGTGCCAGCGCGGATCTCATGAACACTGAAGCTTTCTTT. Its translation: CASADLMNTEAFF.

This clonotype was detected ten times or more. The rearrangement uses TRBV20-1 and TRBJ2-1, with 7 bases identical to TRBD1. Germline CDR1 and CDR2: DFQATT and SNEGSKA (reference sequence). The CDR3 sequence is 16 residues long. The V and J ends lost 0 bases and 9 bases, in that order; junction bases with no gene match: 14. The DNA for the CDR3 is TGCAGTGCTAGAGATCTTTTTCGACAGGGTGGGGGTGAGCAGTTCTTC. It encodes CSARDLFRQGGGEQFF.

This clonotype has ten or more counts. The genes are TRBV27 and TRBJ1-6; the match to TRBD1 covers 7 bases. The CDR3 contains 15 residues. CDR1 and CDR2 (germline): MNHEY, SMNVEV (reference sequence). The trim removed 7 bases at V and 2 bases at J, leaving 5 bases unmatched. CDR3 sequence: CASTSQGTYNSPLHF. For the CDR3, the DNA is TGTGCCAGCACTTCACAGGGGACCTATAATTCACCCCTCCACTTT.

Many counts were recorded for this clonotype. The chain employs TRBV15 and TRBJ1-2; weak D call: TRBD1 (6 bases). CDR3 length: 13 residues. V lost 3 bases and J 4 bases, leaving 9 bases between the germline ends. CDR1 is LNHNV, CDR2 YYDKDF, per germline (reference sequence). The CDR3 region is CATSSRGGYGYTF. Written as DNA, the CDR3 is TGTGCCACCAGCAGCAGGGGCGGCTATGGCTACACCTTC. Variable domain in full (rest from reference TRBV15 and TRBJ1-2): DAMVIQNPRYQVTQFGKPVTLSCSQTLNHNVMYWYQQKSSQAPKLLFHYYDKDFNNEADTPDNFQSRRPNTSFCFLDIRSPGLGDTAMYLCATSSRGGYGYTFGSGTRLTVV.

This clonotype has ten or more counts. This chain uses TRBV3-1 with TRBJ1-6, with TRBD1 as a possible D gene (5 bases). The CDR3 is 14 amino acids. The germline V gene encodes CDR1 LGHDT and CDR2 YNNKEL (reference sequence). Between the trimmed V and J ends, which lost 4 bases and 6 bases, there was a span of 10 bases. For the CDR3, the DNA is TGTGCCAGCAGCCGAGACAGATTTAATTCACCCCTCCACTTT. Translating gives CASSRDRFNSPLHF.

This clonotype showed up many times. The chain is built from TRBV27 and TRBJ2-3; 8 bases agree with TRBD2. Germline assignment: CDR1 MNHEY and CDR2 SMNVEV (reference sequence). Trimming at V came to 5 bases and at J to 7 bases, leaving 8 bases not matched to a gene. CDR3 length: 14 amino acids. DNA of the CDR3: TGTGCCAGCAGTAATAGCGGGGTCGGTTATACGCAGTATTTT. Translated, it gives CASSNSGVGYTQYF.

This clonotype was seen repeatedly, ten times or more. The chain employs TRBV20-1 and TRBJ1-5; D gene uncertain. The CDR3 loop spans 13 amino acids. Trimming shortened V by 3 bases and J by 5 bases, and 11 bases separated the two germline ends. From germline, CDR1 is DFQATT and CDR2 SNEGSKA (reference sequence). The CDR3 loop reads CSASPGIDQPQHF. As DNA, the CDR3 is TGCAGTGCTAGCCCCGGGATCGATCAGCCCCAGCATTTT.

The CDR3 here is CASSPRTSGDEQYF. The CDR3 bases are TGTGCCAGCAGCCCCAGGACTAGCGGGGACGAGCAGTACTTC. The V gene is TRBV5-4, the J gene TRBJ2-7; TRBD2 agrees at 12 bases. Losses at the gene ends were 4 bases for V and 5 bases for J; bases not matched to a gene: 4. Germline CDR1 reads SGHNT; CDR2 reads YYREEE (reference sequence). The CDR3 length is 14 residues.

This clonotype was seen ten or more times. The J gene is TRBJ1-3, the V gene TRBV29-1; the D gene is possibly TRBD1 (6 bases). The CDR3 totals 15 residues. Germline values: CDR1 SQVTM, CDR2 ANQGSEA. Deletions cut 6 bases from V and 0 bases from J, with 15 bases between. The CDR3 sequence: CSVSVDSRSGNTIYF. CDR3 sequence (DNA): TGCAGCGTCTCGGTGGACAGCCGCTCTGGAAACACCATATATTTT.

Ten or more counts support this clonotype. This chain connects TRBV7-2 to TRBJ2-2; D gene ambiguous. This CDR3 comprises 13 residues. V was cut by 5 bases and J by 7 bases, with 11 bases left in between. Germline CDR1 reads SGHTA; CDR2 reads FQGNSA. The chain's CDR3 is CASSHYPIGELFF. The CDR3 region has the DNA TGTGCCAGCAGCCACTACCCGATCGGGGAGCTGTTTTTT.

This clonotype was seen at least ten times. The rearrangement joins TRBV29-1 to TRBJ2-5, with TRBD2 matching over 12 bases. The germline V gene has CDR1 SQVTM and CDR2 ANQGSEA. The trim removed 3 bases at V and 1 base at J, leaving 3 bases unmatched. The CDR3 contains 15 residues. CDR3 residues: CSVDRGLAGQETQYF. The CDR3 DNA is TGCAGCGTTGATAGGGGACTAGCGGGCCAAGAGACCCAGTACTTC.

This clonotype was recorded many times. The V call is TRBV20-1, the J call TRBJ2-1; 9 positions match TRBD2. The ends lost 8 bases at V and 0 bases at J; junction bases unmatched: 5. The CDR3 totals 14 residues. Looked up from germline, CDR1 is DFQATT and CDR2 is SNEGSKA (reference sequence). In DNA form, the CDR3 reads TGCAGTACGAATAGCGGGAGCTCCTACAATGAGCAGTTCTTC. Its translation: CSTNSGSSYNEQFF.

This clonotype was seen many times. The chain's CDR3 is CSARDRRTSTDTQYF. The CDR3 DNA reads as TGCAGTGCTAGAGATCGGAGAACTAGCACAGATACGCAGTATTTT. This chain links TRBV20-1 with TRBJ2-3; D not certain. Trimming cost V 0 bases and J 0 bases, with 10 bases left between them. The CDR3 loop spans 15 amino acids. Germline CDR1 is DFQATT and CDR2 is SNEGSKA (reference sequence).

This clonotype was detected ten times or more. The V gene is TRBV7-9, the J gene TRBJ2-2, with 10 nucleotides matching TRBD2. V trimming: 4 bases; J trimming: 4 bases; junction bases outside the gene matches: 6. The CDR3 is made up of 16 amino acids. The germline V gene encodes CDR1 SEHNR and CDR2 FQNEAQ (reference sequence). CDR3 in amino acids: CASSSTSGKVTGELFF. For the CDR3, the DNA is TGTGCCAGCAGCTCCACTAGCGGGAAGGTCACCGGGGAGCTGTTTTTT.